The sequence of this TCR beta chain was determined in a study of CD8 T cells in ankylosing spondylitis. General study points: Characteristic of ankylosing spondylitis blood, it appeared, was a TCR beta motif comprising about 8 highly homologous variants.

Quantitative 5'-RACE with molecular barcodes generated TCR beta libraries. TCRdb itself ran the 5' RACE reads through MiXCR, one entry per CDR3 protein. The table has over 600,000 distinct CDR3 sequences, 15% to 20% seen once; the top ten hold about a fifth. The V gene lost 0 bases and the J gene lost 7 bases, with 10 bases spanning the gap. Germline CDR1 reads LGHNA; CDR2 reads YNFKEQ. There are 13 residues in the CDR3. Regarding this clonotype: Its antigen is unknown.

This chain uses TRBV4-2 with TRBJ2-7; no clear D gene. The sequencing sample was made of blood, either unsorted or a sorted T cell fraction (not recorded which). This TCR derives from a male donor with ankylosing spondylitis. For the CDR3, the DNA is TGTGCCAGCAGCCAAGATCGTTGGCGGGAGCAGTACTTC. Encoded protein: CASSQDRWREQYF.